This T cell receptor beta chain was observed in a study of blood T cell repertoires in COVID-19. Across the study: Samples taken during acute and convalescent COVID-19 were collected in the United States, Italy and Spain. T cells, B-cell-depleted T cells, or PBMCs provided the cDNA or gDNA that served as material.

The authors' processing: Amplification with reference gene primers provided the estimates of nucleated cell counts. Sequenced by immunoSEQ multiplex PCR; TCRdb stores in-frame clones only, minus some. The DNA was the basis for D and trimming; V, J and clone size are from that table. The sample shows 30,000 to 40,000 clones, over 75% of them seen only once. The CDR3 has 15 residues. CDR1 is SEHNR and CDR2 is FQNEAQ in the germline V gene (reference sequence). Trimming took 5 bases from V and 0 from J; bases not matched to a gene: 4. Source material: peripheral blood. The V call is TRBV7-9, the J call TRBJ2-3; TRBD2 matches at 8 bases. The sequence derives from a man aged 65-85 years with active COVID-19. The CDR3 loop reads CASSPGGGSTDTQYF. Here the CDR3 DNA reads TGTGCCAGCAGCCCCGGGGGGGGGAGCACAGATACGCAGTATTTT.